Listed below are T cell receptor beta chains from one sample, sequenced in a study of blood T cell repertoires in COVID-19. Generated by immunoSEQ multiplex PCR, the TCRdb table keeps only in-frame clones and is missing some. The data hold approximately 130,000 clones, with more than 80% observed a single time. Sequenced input: peripheral blood. All receptors come from a human donor in a cohort sampled during active COVID-19. CDR3s include the opening cysteine and the closing phenylalanine or tryptophan. The order of the fields is J gene, clone size, V gene, D gene, CDR3 protein, CDR3 DNA. D genes are given only for firm matches. Only part of the rows carry a size: once, few, many, or a class if the clone is expanded.

J: TRBJ2-4
size: once
V: TRBV6-6
D: .
CDR3: CASSFWESENIQYF
DNA: TGTGCCAGCAGTTTTTGGGAGTCGGAAAACATTCAGTACTTC

J: TRBJ2-1
size: few
V: TRBV14
D: .
CDR3: CASSQVMLGYNEQFF
DNA: TGTGCCAGCAGCCAAGTTATGCTAGGATACAATGAGCAGTTCTTC

J: TRBJ1-1
size: .
V: TRBV7-3
D: .
CDR3: CASSLLIGGNTEAFF
DNA: TGTGCCAGCAGCTTATTAATAGGGGGGAACACTGAAGCTTTCTTT

J: TRBJ1-5
size: once
V: TRBV19
D: .
CDR3: CASSIDGVSNQPQHF
DNA: TGTGCCAGTAGTATAGACGGAGTTAGCAATCAGCCCCAGCATTTT

J: TRBJ1-2
size: .
V: TRBV18
D: TRBD1
CDR3: CASSPQGALSYGYTF
DNA: TGTGCCAGCTCACCTCAGGGGGCCCTCTCCTATGGCTACACCTTC

J: TRBJ2-5
size: .
V: TRBV19
D: TRBD1
CDR3: CASRDRGQETQYF
DNA: TGTGCCAGCCGGGACAGGGGCCAAGAGACCCAGTACTTC

J: TRBJ2-7
size: .
V: TRBV30
D: TRBD1
CDR3: CAWMEGTGARGQYF
DNA: TGTGCCTGGATGGAGGGGACAGGAGCCCGTGGGCAGTACTTC

J: TRBJ1-1
size: .
V: TRBV5-1
D: .
CDR3: CASSSNKNTEAFF
DNA: TGCGCCAGCAGCTCCAACAAGAACACTGAAGCTTTCTTT

J: TRBJ1-5
size: .
V: TRBV30
D: .
CDR3: CAWSVQSRQPQHF
DNA: TGTGCCTGGAGTGTACAGTCAAGGCAGCCCCAGCATTTT

J: TRBJ2-2
size: once
V: TRBV7-2
D: .
CDR3: CASGQGLANTGELFF
DNA: TGTGCCAGCGGCCAGGGGCTAGCGAACACCGGGGAGCTGTTTTTT

J: TRBJ2-6
size: few
V: TRBV6-2/TRBV6-3
D: TRBD1
CDR3: CASSYSRTGGVGGANVLTF
DNA: TGTGCCAGCAGTTACTCCCGGACAGGGGGAGTTGGTGGGGCCAACGTCCTGACTTTC

J: TRBJ2-1
size: .
V: TRBV3-1/TRBV3-2
D: .
CDR3: CASSQVRLVRGNEQFF
DNA: TGTGCCAGCAGCCAAGTCCGACTAGTAAGGGGCAATGAGCAGTTCTTC

J: TRBJ2-3
size: .
V: TRBV3-1/TRBV3-2
D: TRBD2
CDR3: CASSQSSGGADTQYF
DNA: TGTGCCAGCAGCCAAAGTAGCGGGGGCGCAGATACGCAGTATTTT

J: TRBJ2-2
size: .
V: TRBV7-3
D: TRBD2
CDR3: CASSLYYRGGDPGELFF
DNA: TGTGCCAGCAGCTTATATTATCGGGGAGGGGACCCCGGGGAGCTGTTTTTT

J: TRBJ2-3
size: .
V: TRBV19
D: TRBD1
CDR3: CASRSGQGGDTQYF
DNA: TGTGCCAGTAGAAGTGGACAGGGCGGCGATACGCAGTATTTT

J: TRBJ1-6
size: .
V: TRBV2
D: TRBD1
CDR3: CASSGRQGYNSPLHF
DNA: TGTGCCAGCAGCGGTAGACAGGGTTATAATTCACCCCTCCACTTT

J: TRBJ1-2
size: .
V: TRBV24-1
D: TRBD1
CDR3: CATSSINRDRSNYGYTF
DNA: TGTGCCACTTCCTCGATTAACCGGGACAGGAGTAACTATGGCTACACCTTC

J: TRBJ2-7
size: .
V: TRBV5-1
D: .
CDR3: CASSLGDYEQYF
DNA: TGCGCCAGCAGCTTAGGGGACTACGAGCAGTACTTC

J: TRBJ2-5
size: .
V: TRBV4-1
D: TRBD2
CDR3: CASSHPGAGGETQYF
DNA: TGCGCCAGCAGCCACCCCGGGGCGGGAGGAGAGACCCAGTACTTC

J: TRBJ2-7
size: .
V: TRBV7-2
D: TRBD2
CDR3: CASSSSGGSYEQYF
DNA: TGTGCCAGCAGCTCAAGCGGGGGGTCTTACGAGCAGTACTTC

J: TRBJ2-7
size: few
V: TRBV5-8
D: TRBD2
CDR3: CASSWGLAGASYEQYF
DNA: TGTGCCAGCAGCTGGGGACTAGCGGGGGCCTCCTACGAGCAGTACTTC

J: TRBJ2-5
size: .
V: TRBV7-2
D: TRBD2
CDR3: CASLTAGLAGVQETRYF
DNA: TGTGCCAGCCTGACCGCGGGGCTAGCGGGAGTCCAAGAGACCCGGTACTTC

J: TRBJ2-3
size: .
V: TRBV5-1
D: TRBD1
CDR3: CASSLAGTGGPFTSTDTQYF
DNA: TGCGCCAGCAGCTTGGCCGGGACAGGGGGCCCTTTTACTAGCACAGATACGCAGTATTTT

J: TRBJ2-1
size: .
V: TRBV11-3
D: .
CDR3: CASSLDSRVSYNEQFF
DNA: TGTGCCAGCAGCCTCGACAGCCGAGTCTCCTACAATGAGCAGTTCTTC

J: TRBJ1-5
size: .
V: TRBV11-2
D: .
CDR3: CASSLDHDRAQPQHF
DNA: TGTGCCAGCAGCTTAGATCACGACAGAGCCCAGCCCCAGCATTTT

J: TRBJ2-1
size: .
V: TRBV5-4
D: TRBD2
CDR3: CASSATGGPRNEQFF
DNA: TGTGCCAGCAGCGCGACGGGAGGGCCTCGGAATGAGCAGTTCTTC

J: TRBJ1-3
size: .
V: TRBV7-8
D: .
CDR3: CASSLAQQQGSGNTIYF
DNA: TGTGCCAGCAGCTTAGCTCAACAACAGGGTTCTGGAAACACCATATATTTT

J: TRBJ2-7
size: .
V: TRBV7-8
D: TRBD1
CDR3: CASSPTGVEQYF
DNA: TGTGCCAGCAGCCCCACAGGGGTTGAGCAGTACTTC

J: TRBJ2-3
size: .
V: TRBV11-3
D: TRBD2
CDR3: CASSSYSGGTTDTQYF
DNA: TGTGCCAGCAGCTCGTATAGCGGGGGTACGACAGATACGCAGTATTTT

J: TRBJ1-1
size: few
V: TRBV7-8
D: .
CDR3: CASSFSNSGRNTEAFF
DNA: TGTGCCAGCAGTTTTAGTAACTCGGGAAGGAACACTGAAGCTTTCTTT

J: TRBJ1-1
size: .
V: TRBV2
D: .
CDR3: CASSQVLNTEAFF
DNA: TGTGCCAGCAGTCAAGTATTGAACACTGAAGCTTTCTTT

J: TRBJ2-2
size: .
V: TRBV5-1
D: .
CDR3: CASSSMNTGELFF
DNA: TGCGCCAGCAGCTCCATGAACACCGGGGAGCTGTTTTTT

J: TRBJ1-4
size: .
V: TRBV19
D: TRBD1
CDR3: CASSIQGANEKLFF
DNA: TGTGCCAGTAGTATACAGGGGGCTAATGAAAAACTGTTTTTT

J: TRBJ2-1
size: .
V: TRBV11-3
D: .
CDR3: CASSRTNEQFF
DNA: TGTGCCAGCAGCCGAACTAATGAGCAGTTCTTC

J: TRBJ1-1
size: .
V: TRBV6-5
D: .
CDR3: CASSRVPNTEAFF
DNA: TGTGCCAGCAGTCGGGTGCCGAACACTGAAGCTTTCTTT

J: TRBJ1-2
size: .
V: TRBV21-1
D: .
CDR3: CASSKETGGVGSFGYTF
DNA: TGTGCCAGCAGCAAAGAGACAGGAGGAGTCGGTAGTTTTGGCTACACCTTC

J: TRBJ2-7
size: .
V: TRBV6-6
D: .
CDR3: CASSYSTTGLNEQYF
DNA: TGTGCCAGCAGTTACTCGACGACAGGCCTAAACGAGCAGTACTTC

J: TRBJ2-7
size: few
V: TRBV18
D: .
CDR3: CASSGDMDNYEQYF
DNA: TGTGCCAGCTCAGGGGATATGGACAACTACGAGCAGTACTTC

J: TRBJ1-6
size: .
V: TRBV19
D: .
CDR3: CASSPGLNNSPLHF
DNA: TGTGCCAGTAGTCCGGGGTTGAATAATTCACCCCTCCACTTT

J: TRBJ2-2
size: .
V: TRBV11-2
D: TRBD2
CDR3: CASSLVASGTNTGELFF
DNA: TGTGCCAGCAGCTTAGTGGCTAGCGGGACGAACACCGGGGAGCTGTTTTTT

J: TRBJ1-1
size: .
V: TRBV28
D: .
CDR3: CASREGNTEAFF
DNA: TGTGCCAGCAGGGAGGGGAACACTGAAGCTTTCTTT

J: TRBJ1-4
size: .
V: TRBV12-3/TRBV12-4
D: .
CDR3: CASRKTGSEKLFF
DNA: TGTGCCAGCAGAAAAACGGGTAGTGAAAAACTGTTTTTT

J: TRBJ2-3
size: .
V: TRBV6-1
D: TRBD2
CDR3: CASSEAARSGRGDTQYF
DNA: TGTGCCAGCAGTGAAGCGGCAAGGAGCGGGAGGGGGGATACGCAGTATTTT

J: TRBJ2-1
size: .
V: TRBV29-1
D: TRBD2
CDR3: CSVTGTSGYNEQFF
DNA: TGCAGCGTTACCGGGACTAGCGGATACAATGAGCAGTTCTTC

J: TRBJ1-2
size: .
V: TRBV19
D: .
CDR3: CASSTLWSGVGYGYTF
DNA: TGTGCCAGTAGCACCCTGTGGTCGGGTGTTGGCTATGGCTACACCTTC